This T cell receptor (beta chain) appears in the sequencing data of a study of blood T cell repertoires in COVID-19. Deletions cut 0 bases from V and 3 bases from J, with 15 bases between. The CDR3 totals 15 residues. Germline values: CDR1 GTSNPN, CDR2 SVGIG (reference sequence). Generated by immunoSEQ multiplex PCR, the TCRdb table keeps only in-frame clones and is missing some. The sample has over 200,000 clones; around four fifths are singletons. This TCR was recovered from a man in his forties or fifties with acute or convalescent COVID-19. The rearrangement uses TRBV30 and TRBJ2-7, with a tentative D call TRBD2 (6 bases). Sequencing was done on a sample of peripheral blood. The CDR3 sequence: CAWSVGGTGFYEQYF. Written as DNA, the CDR3 is TGTGCCTGGAGTGTAGGCGGGACCGGATTCTACGAGCAGTACTTC.